What follows are 23 T cell receptor beta chains derived from one specimen sequenced in a study of beta chain features in type 1 diabetes. Study findings and constraints: A moderate, significant TCRB CDR3 shortening appeared in type 1 diabetes across four CD4+ subsets.

Expressed TCRB transcripts got sequenced, as all isolated RNA was reverse transcribed. Method: immunoSEQ multiplex PCR; TCRdb's copy keeps in-frame clones and lacks some. Of about 160,000 clones listed, 7.5% to 8.5% are singletons. Antigens of these TCRs are unknown. Sequencing input: central memory CD4+ T cells from blood. These receptor sequences come from a man younger than 35 with type 1 diabetes.

The chain has TRBV15 and TRBJ1-5, with 7 positions matching TRBD1. V lost 0 bases, J lost 11 bases, and 10 bases stayed unmatched. Germline-derived CDR1 and CDR2 are LNHNV and YYDKDF (reference sequence). The CDR3 sequence is 15 residues long. CDR3 sequence reads: CATSREGRQGGTQHF. CDR3 sequence (DNA): TGTGCCACCAGCAGAGAAGGGAGACAGGGTGGGACCCAGCATTTT.

V is TRBV15 and J is TRBJ1-5; TRBD1 matches at 7 bases. The germline V gene has CDR1 LNHNV and CDR2 YYDKDF (reference sequence). V lost 5 bases and J lost 4; bases outside the gene matches: 2. The length of the CDR3 is 13 residues. As DNA, the CDR3 is TGTGCCACCAGCGTACAGGGGAATCAGCCCCAGCATTTT. This translates into CATSVQGNQPQHF.

There are a few counts of this clone. This sequence joins TRBV28 and TRBJ2-3, with D perhaps matching TRBD1 (5 bases). CDR3 length equals 14 residues. Germline CDR1 MDHEN, CDR2 SYDVKM. The V end was cut by 5 bases, the J end by 6 bases, with 15 bases between. CDR3 residues: CASSDMQGLDTQYF. The CDR3 region has the DNA TGTGCCAGCAGTGATATGCAGGGTTTGGATACGCAGTATTTT.

V usage is TRBV7-2 and J usage is TRBJ1-1; weak D call: TRBD1 (5 bases). V lost 0 bases and J lost 1, with 15 bases in between. The germline V gene encodes CDR1 SGHTA and CDR2 FQGNSA. This CDR3 has 17 amino acids. Here the CDR3 reads CASSLAILGGGNTEAFF. The CDR3 DNA is TGTGCCAGCAGCTTAGCAATCCTGGGGGGTGGGAACACTGAAGCTTTCTTT. The full variable domain, its missing parts supplied by reference TRBV7-2 and TRBJ1-1, is GAGVSQSPSNKVTEKGKDVELRCDPISGHTALYWYRQSLGQGLEFLIYFQGNSAPDKSGLPSDRFSAERTGGSVSTLTIQRTQQEDSAVYLCASSLAILGGGNTEAFFGQGTRLTVV.

In DNA, the CDR3 is TGCGCCAGCAGCTTGGCCCTAGGGGTGGCGAGGGAGCTGTTTTTT. Residues: CASSLALGVARELFF. This chain joins TRBV5-1 and TRBJ2-2; perhaps TRBD1 as D (5 bases). The CDR3 is 15 amino acids. Germline-derived CDR1 and CDR2 are SGHRS and YFSETQ. Trimming removed 0 bases at V and 9 bases at J, with 15 bases between. Drawing the rest from reference TRBV5-1 and TRBJ2-2, the complete variable domain is KAGVTQTPRYLIKTRGQQVTLSCSPISGHRSVSWYQQTPGQGLQFLFEYFSETQRNKGNFPGRFSGRQFSNSRSEMNVSTLELGDSALYLCASSLALGVARELFFGEGSRLTVL.

This clone was seen only a few times. The rearrangement joins TRBV4-1 to TRBJ2-1, with TRBD2 identical over 10 bases. V was pared by 1 base and J by 9 bases, with 9 bases of the junction left unmatched. CDR3 size: 16 residues. CDR1 is MGHRA, CDR2 YSYEKL, per germline. CDR3 residues: CASSQASGGAWSEQFF. The CDR3 region has the DNA TGCGCCAGCAGCCAAGCCAGCGGGGGGGCCTGGAGTGAGCAGTTCTTC.

The chain links TRBV14 to TRBJ2-3, with 9 positions matching TRBD2. Germline trimming cut 1 base from V and 10 bases from J; bases unmatched to any gene: 12. The CDR3 has 16 residues. Germline CDR1 and CDR2: SGHDN and FVKESK. The CDR3 nucleotides are TGTGCCAGCAGCCAAGCCCTAGCGGGGAGTACAGTCGCGCAGTATTTT. Translation gives CASSQALAGSTVAQYF. Variable domain in full (rest from reference TRBV14 and TRBJ2-3): EAGVTQFPSHSVIEKGQTVTLRCDPISGHDNLYWYRRVMGKEIKFLLHFVKESKQDESGMPNNRFLAERTGGTYSTLKVQPAELEDSGVYFCASSQALAGSTVAQYFGPGTRLTVL.

This clone has more than one count but fewer than ten. The chain carries TRBV6-1 and TRBJ1-1, with D tentatively TRBD1 (6 bases). Trimming pared 4 bases from V and 4 bases from J, leaving 16 bases between. The CDR3 is 15 amino acids. The germline V gene encodes CDR1 MNHNS and CDR2 SASEGT. The CDR3 loop reads CASSAVAGEGTEAFF. In DNA, the CDR3 is TGTGCCAGCAGTGCAGTCGCAGGGGAGGGCACTGAAGCTTTCTTT.

The rearrangement joins TRBV29-1 to TRBJ1-1; TRBD1 matches 8 bases. CDR1 and CDR2 (germline): SQVTM, ANQGSEA. This CDR3 contains 13 residues. The V gene end was trimmed by 6 bases and the J gene end by 5 bases; junction bases not matched to a gene: 8. The CDR3 coding sequence is TGCAGCGTGACAGGGGCCCGGAGAACTGAAGCTTTCTTT. This sequence encodes CSVTGARRTEAFF.

This chain links TRBV7-2 with TRBJ2-2; 7 bases map to TRBD2. The CDR3 is made up of 14 amino acids. The germline CDR1 and CDR2 sequences are SGHTA and FQGNSA. After removal of 5 bases from V and 7 bases from J, the junction contained 7 bases not matched to a gene. In DNA form, the CDR3 reads TGTGCCAGCAGCCCATCGACTAGCAACGGGGAGCTGTTTTTT. Protein product: CASSPSTSNGELFF.

This clone was observed a few times. The chain employs TRBV7-2 and TRBJ2-7; 9 bases map to TRBD2. The germline V gene has CDR1 SGHTA and CDR2 FQGNSA. The CDR3 is 16 amino acids. V was pared by 1 base and J by 5 bases, with 9 bases of the junction left unmatched. CDR3 nucleotide sequence: TGTGCCAGCAGCTTAGGTAGCCTAGCGGGAATCAACGAGCAGTACTTC. It yields the protein CASSLGSLAGINEQYF. Looking up the rest from reference TRBV7-2 and TRBJ2-7 gives the full variable domain: GAGVSQSPSNKVTEKGKDVELRCDPISGHTALYWYRQSLGQGLEFLIYFQGNSAPDKSGLPSDRFSAERTGGSVSTLTIQRTQQEDSAVYLCASSLGSLAGINEQYFGPGTRLTVT.

The gene calls are TRBV6-6 and TRBJ1-1, with D perhaps matching TRBD1 (5 bases). The V end lost 6 bases, the J end lost 0 bases, and 11 bases lay between the germline ends. CDR3 length: 14 amino acids. The germline CDR1 and CDR2 sequences are MNHNY and SVGAGI (reference sequence). The chain's CDR3 is CASRTSGMNTEAFF. CDR3 nucleotide sequence: TGTGCCAGCAGGACGTCAGGGATGAACACTGAAGCTTTCTTT.

This clone was counted only a few times. The chain has TRBV27 and TRBJ2-1, with TRBD2 identical over 7 bases. This CDR3 region has 15 residues. Germline assignment: CDR1 MNHEY and CDR2 SMNVEV (reference sequence). Trimming took 2 bases from V and 3 from J; bases not matched to a gene: 4. CDR3 residues: CASSLGGEVYNEQFF. The CDR3 DNA is TGTGCCAGCAGTTTAGGGGGGGAGGTCTACAATGAGCAGTTCTTC.

This clone was counted between two and nine times. The chain recombines TRBV6-5 with TRBJ1-1, with D maybe TRBD1 (5 bases). Germline lookup yields CDR1 MNHEY and CDR2 SVGAGI. Trimming left V 6 bases short and J 12 bases short, with 23 bases between. This CDR3 is built from 14 residues. The chain's CDR3 is CASSLHGAQGGSFF. The CDR3 DNA reads as TGTGCCAGCAGCCTTCACGGAGCGCAGGGAGGATCTTTCTTT.

This chain joins TRBV6-8 and TRBJ2-7; TRBD1 agrees at 7 bases. CDR1 is MNHGY and CDR2 is SAAAGT in the germline V gene. J gave up 6 bases and V 5 bases, and 13 bases lay outside the gene matches. This CDR3 has 15 residues. CDR3 in DNA: TGTGCCAGCAGTACCTGGACAGGTGCCACGGGCGAGCAGTACTTC. It encodes CASSTWTGATGEQYF.

The chain links TRBV5-1 to TRBJ2-5, with 7 bases matching TRBD2. The germline V gene has CDR1 SGHRS and CDR2 YFSETQ. The CDR3 has 17 amino acids. V shed 3 bases, J shed 3 bases, and the junction held 14 bases outside the gene matches. CDR3 coding DNA: TGCGCCAGCAGCTCCGGACTGGCAAGCGGGGCGGAAGAGACCCAGTACTTC. It is translated as CASSSGLASGAEETQYF.

This clone turned up a few times. V gene TRBV27 combines with J gene TRBJ1-5; no clear D gene. The V gene lost 5 bases and the J gene lost 6 bases, with 14 bases spanning the gap. This CDR3 is built from 14 residues. Germline CDR1 and CDR2: MNHEY and SMNVEV (reference sequence). For the CDR3, the DNA is TGTGCCAGCAGTCCTCAGGAGGCCTTTCAGCCCCAGCATTTT. It yields the protein CASSPQEAFQPQHF.

This clone has just a few counts. This rearrangement joins TRBV5-1 to TRBJ2-3; 10 bases align to TRBD1. Per germline, CDR1 SGHRS and CDR2 YFSETQ. After removal of 2 bases from V and 6 bases from J, the junction contained 3 bases not matched to a gene. This CDR3 has 14 amino acids. The DNA of the CDR3 is TGCGCCAGCAGCTTAAGACAGGGGGCCGATACGCAGTATTTT. Its protein product is CASSLRQGADTQYF.

This clone was picked up a small number of times. The chain carries TRBV5-4 and TRBJ2-3; 8 nucleotides match TRBD1. Germline V lookup: CDR1 SGHNT, CDR2 YYREEE (reference sequence). CDR3 size: 15 residues. Trimming took 4 bases from V and 0 from J; bases not matched to a gene: 4. CDR3 loop: CASSKGQASTDTQYF. The DNA for the CDR3 is TGTGCCAGCAGCAAGGGACAGGCGAGCACAGATACGCAGTATTTT.

This clone was detected a few times. This sequence joins TRBV4-1 and TRBJ2-3, with D possibly being TRBD1 (5 bases). The CDR3 totals 16 residues. Trimming cost V 0 bases and J 2 bases, with 12 bases left between them. CDR1 MGHRA and CDR2 YSYEKL come from the germline V gene. CDR3 nucleotide sequence: TGCGCCAGCAGCCAAGAGGGCAGGGCCAACACAGATACGCAGTATTTT. It is translated as CASSQEGRANTDTQYF.

This clone was found a few times. The genes are TRBV18 and TRBJ2-7; D possibly corresponds to TRBD1 (5 bases). CDR1 KGHSH and CDR2 LQKENI come from the germline V gene. The V gene lost 6 bases and the J gene lost 4 bases, with 16 bases spanning the gap. The CDR3 is made up of 14 amino acids. The CDR3 DNA reads as TGTGCCAGCTCTCTACAGGAAAGAAGGTACGAGCAGTACTTC. Protein sequence: CASSLQERRYEQYF.

The rearrangement joins TRBV19 to TRBJ1-2, with D possibly being TRBD1 (5 bases). Per the germline V gene, CDR1 is LNHDA and CDR2 is SQIVND (reference sequence). The CDR3 has 13 amino acids. V lost 4 bases, J lost 4 bases, and 10 bases lay in between. For the CDR3, the DNA is TGTGCCAGTAGTAACCAGGGTGGCTATGGCTACACCTTC. Translated, it gives CASSNQGGYGYTF. Full variable domain (outside the CDR3, taken from reference TRBV19 and TRBJ1-2): DGGITQSPKYLFRKEGQNVTLSCEQNLNHDAMYWYRQDPGQGLRLIYYSQIVNDFQKGDIAEGYSVSREKKESFPLTVTSAQKNPTAFYLCASSNQGGYGYTFGSGTRLTVV.

The CDR3 is CSVDLRTALLTRRNTEAFF. The DNA of the CDR3 is TGCAGCGTTGATTTAAGGACAGCCCTATTAACACGTCGGAACACTGAAGCTTTCTTT. This chain joins TRBV29-1 and TRBJ1-1; tentatively, D is TRBD1 (6 bases). The CDR3 loop spans 19 amino acids. Germline-derived CDR1 and CDR2 are SQVTM and ANQGSEA. Trimming left V 3 bases short and J 1 base short, with 27 bases between.